This paragraph covers one TCR beta chain sequence. Amplification used 60 Vbeta primers and 13 Jbeta primers. Sequencing used immunoSEQ multiplex PCR; TCRdb keeps in-frame clones, though not all of them. The data contain roughly 99,000 clones, about 81% of them singletons. The CDR3 is 16 residues long. Germline-derived CDR1 and CDR2 are SGHVS and FQNEAQ. V shed 5 bases, J shed 0 bases, and the junction held 7 bases outside the gene matches. The source of the sample is a study of cytomegalovirus exposure and HLA in healthy donors. The specimen sequenced was PBMCs. The chain is built from TRBV7-8 and TRBJ1-5, with TRBD1 matching 7 bases. This clonotype was sampled from a man under 40 in good health and CMV-seropositive. The CDR3 here is CASSDDREISNQPQHF. The CDR3 DNA follows: TGTGCCAGCAGCGATGACAGGGAGATTAGCAATCAGCCCCAGCATTTT.